The 10 T cell receptor beta chains listed next were all sequenced from one sample in a study of metastatic and nonmetastatic thyroid tumors. TCRdb re-called the PCR reads through MiXCR. This sample has 45,000 to 65,000 clones, with 20% found just once. Thyroid surgery was preceded by no treatment in any patient. Material for sequencing was blood. The source of these receptors is a female donor with papillary thyroid cancer or a benign thyroid nodule (not recorded which). Some clones in this sample may be carry-over from other donors' samples.

A remark on this clone: Since a much larger clone is just one base distant, this may be a read error. The rearrangement uses TRBV7-2 and TRBJ2-1; D is unresolved. The CDR3 runs to 13 residues. V shed 2 bases and J shed 6 bases, with 8 bases lying between them. CDR1 is SGHTA and CDR2 is FQGNSA in the germline V gene. The CDR3 is CASSLWAVNEQFF. The CDR3 nucleotides are TGTGCCAGCAGCTTATGGGCAGTCAATGAGCAGTTCTTC. The full variable domain, rest sourced from reference TRBV7-2 and TRBJ2-1, is GAGVSQSPSNKVTEKGKDVELRCDPISGHTALYWYRQSLGQGLEFLIYFQGNSAPDKSGLPSDRFSAERTGGSVSTLTIQRTQQEDSAVYLCASSLWAVNEQFFGPGTRLTVL.

This clone has ten or more counts. V gene TRBV3-1 combines with J gene TRBJ2-7, with 8 bases matching TRBD1. The CDR3 consists of 13 residues. V shed 4 bases and J 12 bases; nucleotides not matched to a gene: 11. Looked up from germline, CDR1 is LGHDT and CDR2 is YNNKEL (reference sequence). Here the CDR3 reads CASSLGQGSDGYF. CDR3 nucleotide sequence: TGTGCCAGCAGCCTAGGACAGGGTTCAGACGGGTACTTC.

This clone was recorded at least ten times. The chain has TRBV9 and TRBJ2-2, with D unresolved. The germline V and J ends were trimmed by 4 bases and 1 base, with 11 bases remaining between them. Germline-derived CDR1 and CDR2 are SGDLS and YYNGEE. CDR3 length equals 15 residues. CDR3 amino acids: CASSRRTGNTGELFF. The DNA for the CDR3 is TGTGCCAGCAGCAGACGGACGGGGAACACCGGGGAGCTGTTTTTT.

As regards this clone: The junction departs from germline at one end; a sequencing error may be responsible. This same CDR3 is encoded by further DNA sequences in the sample. The rearrangement joins TRBV20-1 to TRBJ1-2; 10 positions match TRBD1. The CDR3 is 16 residues long. CDR1 and CDR2 (germline): DFQATT, SNEGSKA (reference sequence). The CDR3 region has the DNA TGCAGTGCTAGAGCGTACCGGGACAGGGGAGGCTATGGATACACATTC. Encoded protein: CSARAYRDRGGYGYTF.

This clone occurred many times. Other DNA sequences within the sample encode an identical CDR3. The chain combines TRBV27 with TRBJ2-3, with TRBD2 identical over 14 bases. The J segment lost 4 bases and the V segment lost 4 bases, leaving 4 bases of the junction unmatched. Germline CDR1 and CDR2: MNHEY and SMNVEV (reference sequence). This CDR3 comprises 16 residues. The CDR3 reads CASSSTSGGAPDTQYF. The DNA for the CDR3 is TGTGCCAGCAGTTCGACTAGCGGGGGGGCTCCAGATACGCAGTATTTT.

With respect to this clone: The junction departs from germline at one end; a sequencing error may be responsible. CDR3 coding DNA: TGTGCCAGCAGCGGGAACCGGGACAGGGGTATATGCAATCAGCCCCAGCATTTT. Residues: CASSGNRDRGICNQPQHF. The V call is TRBV15, the J call TRBJ1-5; the match to TRBD1 covers 10 bases. This CDR3 has 18 residues. The germline V gene encodes CDR1 LNHNV and CDR2 YYDKDF (reference sequence).

The table lists this clone with many counts. V is TRBV6-1 and J is TRBJ2-1, with TRBD2 identical over 9 bases. Trimming removed 8 bases from V and 4 bases from J; junction bases left unmatched: 3. Germline-derived CDR1 and CDR2 are MNHNS and SASEGT. This CDR3 region has 13 residues. CDR3 protein: CASSLAGYNEQFF. The CDR3 region has the DNA TGTGCCAGCTCCCTAGCGGGGTACAATGAGCAGTTCTTC.

This clone was counted at least ten times. This sequence joins TRBV6-5 and TRBJ1-4; D is unresolved. Germline V gives CDR1 MNHEY, CDR2 SVGAGI. The ends were cut back, 2 bases at V and 4 bases at J, with 8 bases in the middle. The CDR3 runs to 14 residues. The CDR3 region is CASSYAQLNEKLFF. CDR3 in DNA: TGTGCCAGCAGTTACGCACAGCTTAATGAAAAACTGTTTTTT.

This clone was seen many times. The chain is built from TRBV6-2 or TRBV6-3 and TRBJ2-1; D possibly matches TRBD1 or TRBD2 (5 bases each). Deletions cut 8 bases from V and 4 bases from J, with 33 bases between. Germline V CDR1 and CDR2: MNHEY, SVGEGT. CDR3 length: 20 residues. The CDR3 here is CASGETETKYGKTKYNEQFF. The CDR3 DNA reads as TGTGCCAGCGGGGAGACAGAGACCAAGTACGGAAAGACCAAGTACAATGAGCAGTTCTTC.

Of note for this clone: Since the CDR3 does not end with the conserved phenylalanine or tryptophan, this likely comes from a read error. The chain joins TRBV5-1 to TRBJ2-7; tentative D call: TRBD2 (5 bases). The CDR3 spans 13 residues. Trimming took off 7 bases at V and 7 bases at J, with 18 bases between the two ends. Germline V CDR1 and CDR2: SGHRS, YFSETQ. The CDR3 reads CASRRIQGCEQYL. For the CDR3, the DNA is TGCGCCAGCCGGAGGATCCAAGGGTGTGAGCAGTACCTC.